The rows below give T cell receptor beta chains drawn from one sample of a study of graft-versus-host responses after intestinal transplantation. The data were produced by immunoSEQ multiplex PCR, yet TCRdb's version contains in-frame clones alone and is incomplete. Among tens of thousands of clones, approximately 78% were seen once, and the ten largest hold 0.93%. These receptors' antigens are unknown. The sequencing used unstimulated CD8+ T cells sorted from spleen or lymph node cells, collected before transplant. Receptor source: a human donor who was the organ donor for an intestinal transplant. Both conserved end residues are part of each CDR3. The order of the fields is V gene, CDR3 length, J gene, CDR3 protein.

>TRBV5-4|16|TRBJ2-7
CASSFGPSGSRDEQYF
>TRBV19|13|TRBJ2-1
CASSITERGEQFF
>TRBV5-6|17|TRBJ1-2
CASSHLWPGGGNYGYTF
>TRBV5-5|17|TRBJ1-1
CASSLSAAGGADTEAFF
>TRBV6-5|14|TRBJ2-5
CASSSNLGQETQYF
>TRBV18|13|.
CASSPRGHYEQYF
>TRBV6-1|13|TRBJ2-7
CASSHQTSSEQYF
>TRBV7-9|16|TRBJ1-2
CASSTTDRGEVYGYTF
>TRBV7-9|13|TRBJ1-1
CASSTGSNTEAFF
>TRBV7-2|16|TRBJ2-5
CASSWSSMGGLETQYF
>TRBV27|11|TRBJ2-7
CASSYGYEQYF
>TRBV29-1|13|TRBJ2-7
CSVHLADSYEQYF
>TRBV10-1|14|TRBJ2-7
CASSESGGTYEQYF
>TRBV5-6|15|TRBJ1-6
CASSFPPGSRSPLHF
>TRBV5-5|14|TRBJ2-7
CASSWETGSYEQYF
>TRBV27|15|TRBJ2-1
CASSPKRILYNGQFF
>TRBV6-5|13|TRBJ1-1
CASIPGGGGDAFF
>TRBV13|15|.
CASSLGLAERGEQYF
>TRBV2|16|TRBJ2-2
CASSEGLAGDTGEPFF
>TRBV2|17|TRBJ2-3
CASSEAEYRPLTDTQYF
>TRBV27|14|TRBJ2-3
CASAISGSTDTQYF
>TRBV4-2|16|TRBJ2-3
CASSQEDREYADTQYF
>TRBV13|16|TRBJ1-2
CASSSLGTGVGYGYTF
>TRBV30|11|TRBJ2-5
CATDRAETQYF
>TRBV23-1|16|TRBJ2-7
CASSQSPSAHSYEQYF
>TRBV30|15|TRBJ2-1
CAWAEVFREGDEQFF
>TRBV19|15|TRBJ2-1
CASSILRGQVGEQFF
>TRBV10-1|14|TRBJ2-1
CASSESVSYNEQFF
>TRBV14|15|TRBJ1-1
CASSQYETPVTEAFF
>TRBV4-3|20|TRBJ2-1
CASSHREDGAEYMLYNEQFF
>TRBV7-9|13|TRBJ2-1
CASSLAIVDEQFF
>TRBV7-2|16|TRBJ2-1
CASSFSGQGLENEQFF
>TRBV9|13|TRBJ2-3
CASSVGYTDTQYF
>TRBV4-1|14|TRBJ2-1
CASSQEADSNEQFF
>TRBV4-1|14|TRBJ2-1
CASSKGQGANEQFF
>TRBV7-2|15|TRBJ2-1
CASSLELIQPNEQFF
>TRBV10-2|13|TRBJ2-7
CASSESLSYEQYF
>TRBV5-6|14|.
CASSLAASDNEQYF
>TRBV4-1|15|TRBJ2-7
CASSPYGTGTYEQYF
>TRBV27|14|TRBJ2-1
CASSPPNDREKQFF
>TRBV9|15|TRBJ2-1
CASSVVASEGSEQFF
>TRBV29-1|13|TRBJ1-1
CSVWTGGLTEAFF
>TRBV4-3|15|TRBJ2-7
CASSQDQTTSYEQYF
>TRBV30|15|TRBJ2-3
CAWRKGVRHTDTQYF
>TRBV12-2|17|TRBJ2-1
CASRQSRLAGVLSEQFF
>TRBV2|15|TRBJ1-2
CASSDLGGGSYGYTF
>TRBV19|13|TRBJ2-1
CASSSGSANEQFF
>TRBV6-1|16|TRBJ2-2
CASSEGILAGAGELFF
>TRBV19|12|TRBJ1-5
CASTNSNQPQHF
>TRBV7-8|15|TRBJ2-4
CASSPLERSKNIQYF
>TRBV5-4|15|TRBJ1-1
CASSFSGGGGTEAFF